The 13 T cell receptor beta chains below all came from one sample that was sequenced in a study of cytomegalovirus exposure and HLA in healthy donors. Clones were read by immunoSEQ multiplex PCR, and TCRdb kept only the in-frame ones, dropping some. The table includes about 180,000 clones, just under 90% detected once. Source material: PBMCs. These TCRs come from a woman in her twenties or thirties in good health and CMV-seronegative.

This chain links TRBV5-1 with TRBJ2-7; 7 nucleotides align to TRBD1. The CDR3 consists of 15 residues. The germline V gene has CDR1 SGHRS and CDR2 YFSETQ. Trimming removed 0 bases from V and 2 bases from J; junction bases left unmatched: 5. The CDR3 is CASSLGGGQTYEQYF. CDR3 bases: TGCGCCAGCAGCTTGGGAGGGGGCCAGACCTACGAGCAGTACTTC.

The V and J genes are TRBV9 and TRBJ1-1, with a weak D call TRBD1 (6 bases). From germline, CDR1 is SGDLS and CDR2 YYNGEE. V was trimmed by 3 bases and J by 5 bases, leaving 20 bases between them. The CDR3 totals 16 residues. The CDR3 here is CASSGYRELGPTEAFF. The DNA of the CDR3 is TGTGCCAGCAGCGGGTACAGGGAACTGGGACCAACTGAAGCTTTCTTT. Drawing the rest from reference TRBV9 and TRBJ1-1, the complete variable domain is DSGVTQTPKHLITATGQRVTLRCSPRSGDLSVYWYQQSLDQGLQFLIQYYNGEERAKGNILERFSAQQFPDLHSELNLSSLELGDSALYFCASSGYRELGPTEAFFGQGTRLTVV.

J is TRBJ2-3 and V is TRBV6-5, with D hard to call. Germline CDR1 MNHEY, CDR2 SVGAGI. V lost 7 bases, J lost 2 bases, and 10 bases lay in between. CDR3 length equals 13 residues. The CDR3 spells CASNKHPTDTQYF. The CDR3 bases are TGTGCCAGCAACAAACATCCCACAGATACGCAGTATTTT.

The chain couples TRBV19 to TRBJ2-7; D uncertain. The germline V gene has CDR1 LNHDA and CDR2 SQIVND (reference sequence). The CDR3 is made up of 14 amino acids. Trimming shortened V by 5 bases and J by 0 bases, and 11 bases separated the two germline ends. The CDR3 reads CASSPSDGSYEQYF. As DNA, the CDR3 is TGTGCCAGTAGTCCCAGCGACGGCTCCTACGAGCAGTACTTC.

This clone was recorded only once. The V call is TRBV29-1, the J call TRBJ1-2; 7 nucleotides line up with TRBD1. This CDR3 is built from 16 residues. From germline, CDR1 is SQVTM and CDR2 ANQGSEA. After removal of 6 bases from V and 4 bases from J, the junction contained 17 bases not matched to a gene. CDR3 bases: TGCAGCGTGGGAATGGCCCGACAGGGTCTTCTCTATGGCTACACCTTC. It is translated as CSVGMARQGLLYGYTF.

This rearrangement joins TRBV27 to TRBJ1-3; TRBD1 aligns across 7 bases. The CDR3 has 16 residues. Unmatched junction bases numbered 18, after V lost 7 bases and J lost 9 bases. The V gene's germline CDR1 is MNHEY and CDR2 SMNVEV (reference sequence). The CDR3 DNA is TGTGCCAGCAATCCGACAGGGCCTCTAGCCCGGCGCACCATATATTTT. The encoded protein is CASNPTGPLARRTIYF.

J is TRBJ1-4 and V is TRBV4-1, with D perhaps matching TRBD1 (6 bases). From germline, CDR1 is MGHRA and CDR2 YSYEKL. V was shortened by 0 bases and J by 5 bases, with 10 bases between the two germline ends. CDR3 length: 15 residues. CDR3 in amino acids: CASSQDPGTNEKLFF. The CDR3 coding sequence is TGCGCCAGCAGCCAAGACCCCGGGACAAATGAAAAACTGTTTTTT.

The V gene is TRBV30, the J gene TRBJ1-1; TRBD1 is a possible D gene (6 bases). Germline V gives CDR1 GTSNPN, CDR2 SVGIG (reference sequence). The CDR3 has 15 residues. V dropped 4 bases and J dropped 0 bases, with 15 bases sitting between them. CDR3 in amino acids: CAWTQGRGLNTEAFF. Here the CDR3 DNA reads TGTGCCTGGACTCAGGGGAGGGGCCTGAACACTGAAGCTTTCTTT. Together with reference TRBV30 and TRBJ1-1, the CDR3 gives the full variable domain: SQTIHQWPATLVQPVGSPLSLECTVEGTSNPNLYWYRQAAGRGLQLLFYSVGIGQISSEVPQNLSASRPQDRQFILSSKKLLLSDSGFYLCAWTQGRGLNTEAFFGQGTRLTVV.

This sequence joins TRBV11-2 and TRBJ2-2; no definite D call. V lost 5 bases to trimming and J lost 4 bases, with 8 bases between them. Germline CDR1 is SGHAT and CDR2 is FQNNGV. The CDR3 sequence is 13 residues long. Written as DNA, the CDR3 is TGTGCCAGCAGCCCAGTCAGCACCGGGGAGCTGTTTTTT. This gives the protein CASSPVSTGELFF.

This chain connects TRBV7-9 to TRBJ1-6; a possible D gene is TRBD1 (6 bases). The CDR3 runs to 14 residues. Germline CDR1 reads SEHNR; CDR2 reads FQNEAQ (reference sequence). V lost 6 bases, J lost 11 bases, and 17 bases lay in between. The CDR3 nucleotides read TGTGCCAGCAGTGATGTTCAGGGGTGGCCACCCCTCCACTTT. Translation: CASSDVQGWPPLHF.

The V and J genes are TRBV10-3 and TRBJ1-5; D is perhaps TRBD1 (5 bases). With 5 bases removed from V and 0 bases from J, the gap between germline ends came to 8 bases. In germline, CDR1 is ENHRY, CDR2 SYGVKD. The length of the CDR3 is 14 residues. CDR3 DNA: TGTGCCATCAGTCCTCAGGGTAGCAATCAGCCCCAGCATTTT. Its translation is CAISPQGSNQPQHF.

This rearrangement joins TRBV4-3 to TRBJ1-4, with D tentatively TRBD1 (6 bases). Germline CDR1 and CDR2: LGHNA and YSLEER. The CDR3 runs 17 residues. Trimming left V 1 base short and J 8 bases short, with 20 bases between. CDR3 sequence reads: CASSQGEGGRFEEKLFF. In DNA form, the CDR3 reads TGCGCCAGCAGCCAAGGGGAGGGGGGGCGATTTGAGGAAAAACTGTTTTTT.

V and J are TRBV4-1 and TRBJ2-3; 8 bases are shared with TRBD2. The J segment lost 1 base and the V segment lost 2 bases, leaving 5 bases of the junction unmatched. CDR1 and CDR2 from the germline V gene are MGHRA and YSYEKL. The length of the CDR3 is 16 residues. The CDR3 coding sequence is TGCGCCAGCAGCCAACGAGCGGGGGACCGCACAGATACGCAGTATTTT. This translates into CASSQRAGDRTDTQYF.